This TCR beta chain was sequenced in a study of T cells in Graves' hyperthyroidism and ophthalmopathy. TCR beta CDR3 region amplification was performed from RNA transcripts. During a first-round RT-PCR of the TCR CDR3, the HTBI primer set was used. TCRdb re-derived calls from the multiplex PCR reads in MiXCR, one entry per CDR3 protein. The sample contains approximately 200,000 distinct CDR3 sequences, roughly 18% of which appear only once. Trimming took off 0 bases at V and 1 base at J, with 14 bases between the two ends. CDR3 length: 17 amino acids. Germline CDR1 SGHRS, CDR2 YFSETQ. Orbital computed tomography, thyroid ultrasound, serum thyroxine and TRAb, and clinical symptoms together informed the diagnoses. This clonotype was picked up a small number of times.

Sequencing used blood. This chain joins TRBV5-1 and TRBJ1-3; possibly TRBD1 for D (5 bases). The TCR was taken from a man aged 35-49 years with Graves' hyperthyroidism. In DNA, the CDR3 is TGCGCCAGCAGCTTGGATCCCACAGGAGCTTCTGGAAACACCATATATTTT. Protein product: CASSLDPTGASGNTIYF.